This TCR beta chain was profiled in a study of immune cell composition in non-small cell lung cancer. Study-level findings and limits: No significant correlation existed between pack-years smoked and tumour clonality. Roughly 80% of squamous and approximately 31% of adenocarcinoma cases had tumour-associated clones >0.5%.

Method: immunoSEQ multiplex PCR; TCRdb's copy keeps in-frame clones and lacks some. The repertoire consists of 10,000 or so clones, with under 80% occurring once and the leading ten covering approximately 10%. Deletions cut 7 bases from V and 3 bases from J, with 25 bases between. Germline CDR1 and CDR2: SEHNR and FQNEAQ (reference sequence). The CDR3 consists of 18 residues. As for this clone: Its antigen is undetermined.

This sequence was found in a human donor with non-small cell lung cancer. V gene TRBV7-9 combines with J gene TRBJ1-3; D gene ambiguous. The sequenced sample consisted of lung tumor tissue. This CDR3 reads CASTPGIPTLRGGNTIYF. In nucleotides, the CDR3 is TGTGCCAGCACCCCGGGGATACCGACCTTGAGAGGTGGAAACACCATATATTTT.